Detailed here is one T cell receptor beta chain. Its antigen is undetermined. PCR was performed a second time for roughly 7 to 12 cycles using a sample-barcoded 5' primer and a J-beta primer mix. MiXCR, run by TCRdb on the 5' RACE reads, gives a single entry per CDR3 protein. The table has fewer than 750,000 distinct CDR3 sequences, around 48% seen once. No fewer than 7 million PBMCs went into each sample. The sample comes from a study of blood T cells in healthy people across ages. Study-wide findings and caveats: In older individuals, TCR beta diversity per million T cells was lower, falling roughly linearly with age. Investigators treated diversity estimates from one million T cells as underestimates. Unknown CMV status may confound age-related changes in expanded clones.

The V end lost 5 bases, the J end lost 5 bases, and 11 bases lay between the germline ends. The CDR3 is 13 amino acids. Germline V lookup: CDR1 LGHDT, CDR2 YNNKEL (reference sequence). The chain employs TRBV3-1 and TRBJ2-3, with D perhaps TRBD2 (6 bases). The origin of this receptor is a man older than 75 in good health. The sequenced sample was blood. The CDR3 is CASSYSAGDTQYF. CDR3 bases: TGTGCCAGCAGCTATTCAGCGGGAGATACGCAGTATTTT.